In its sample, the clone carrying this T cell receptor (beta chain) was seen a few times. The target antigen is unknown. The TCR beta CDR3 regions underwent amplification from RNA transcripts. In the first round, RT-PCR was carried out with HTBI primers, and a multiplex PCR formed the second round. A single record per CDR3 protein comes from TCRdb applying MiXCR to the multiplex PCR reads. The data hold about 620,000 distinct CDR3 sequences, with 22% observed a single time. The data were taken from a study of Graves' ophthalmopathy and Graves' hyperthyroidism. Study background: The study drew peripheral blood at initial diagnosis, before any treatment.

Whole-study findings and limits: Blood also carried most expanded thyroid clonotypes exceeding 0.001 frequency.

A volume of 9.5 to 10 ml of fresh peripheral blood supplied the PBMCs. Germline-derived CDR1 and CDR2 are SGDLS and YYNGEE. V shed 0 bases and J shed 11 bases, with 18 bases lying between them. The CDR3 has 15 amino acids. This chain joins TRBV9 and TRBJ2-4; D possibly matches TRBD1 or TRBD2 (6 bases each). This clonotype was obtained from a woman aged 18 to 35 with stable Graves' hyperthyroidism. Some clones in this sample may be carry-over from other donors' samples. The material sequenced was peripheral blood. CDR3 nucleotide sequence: TGTGCCAGCAGCGTAGGGGGGCGGGGAACAGACCTTCAGTACTTC. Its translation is CASSVGGRGTDLQYF.